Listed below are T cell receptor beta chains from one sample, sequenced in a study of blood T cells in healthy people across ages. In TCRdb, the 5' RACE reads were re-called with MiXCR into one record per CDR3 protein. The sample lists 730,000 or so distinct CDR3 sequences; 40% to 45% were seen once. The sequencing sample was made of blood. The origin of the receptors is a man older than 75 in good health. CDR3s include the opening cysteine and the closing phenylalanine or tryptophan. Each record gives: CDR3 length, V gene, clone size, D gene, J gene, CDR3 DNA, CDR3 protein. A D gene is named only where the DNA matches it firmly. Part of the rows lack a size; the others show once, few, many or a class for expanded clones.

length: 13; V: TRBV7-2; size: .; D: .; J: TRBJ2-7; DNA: TGTGCCAGCAGCTCTAATGTGCTTTACGAGCAGTACTTC; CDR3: CASSSNVLYEQYF
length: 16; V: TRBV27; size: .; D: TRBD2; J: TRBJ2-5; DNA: TGTGCCAGCAGTTACCCCGGGATAGCGGGAGAGGGTGAGCAGTACTTC; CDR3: CASSYPGIAGEGEQYF
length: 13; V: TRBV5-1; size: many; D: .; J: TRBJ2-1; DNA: TGCGCCAGCAGCTTATCCCTGGGGGGTGAGCAGTTCTTC; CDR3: CASSLSLGGEQFF
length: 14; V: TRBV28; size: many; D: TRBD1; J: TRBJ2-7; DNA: TGTGCCAGCAGCGCCGGGACAGGGGTGTTCGAGCAGTACTTC; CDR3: CASSAGTGVFEQYF
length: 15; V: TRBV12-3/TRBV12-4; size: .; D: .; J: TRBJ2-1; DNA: TGTGCCAGCAGGGTACAGGGAGAGTCCTACAATGAGCAGTTCTTC; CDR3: CASRVQGESYNEQFF
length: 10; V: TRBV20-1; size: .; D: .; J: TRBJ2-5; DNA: TGCAGTGCTAGAATCGGGCGCCAGTACTTC; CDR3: CSARIGRQYF
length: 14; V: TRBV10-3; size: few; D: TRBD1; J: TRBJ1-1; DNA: TGTGCCATCAGGGGACAGCCCTCGAACACTGAAGCTTTCTTT; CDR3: CAIRGQPSNTEAFF
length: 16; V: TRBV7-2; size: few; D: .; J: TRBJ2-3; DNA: TGTGCCAGCACGGCTGTAGGGCGGGTTAGCACAGATACGCAGTATTTT; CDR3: CASTAVGRVSTDTQYF
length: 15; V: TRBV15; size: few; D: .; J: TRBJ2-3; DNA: TGTGCCACCAGCACACTGCGGGGAAGCACAGATACGCAGTATTTT; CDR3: CATSTLRGSTDTQYF
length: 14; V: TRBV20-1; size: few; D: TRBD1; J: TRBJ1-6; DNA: TGCAGTGCTCAAATGACAGGGAGGGATTCACCCCTCCACTTT; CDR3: CSAQMTGRDSPLHF
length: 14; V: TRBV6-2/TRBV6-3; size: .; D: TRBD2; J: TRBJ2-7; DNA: TGTGCCAGCGCGGGGACTAGCGGATACAATGAGCAGTACTTC; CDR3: CASAGTSGYNEQYF
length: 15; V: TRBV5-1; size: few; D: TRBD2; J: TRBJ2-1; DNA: TGCGCCAGCATACCCGTAGCGGGAGCGGGCAATGAGCAGTTCTTC; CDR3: CASIPVAGAGNEQFF
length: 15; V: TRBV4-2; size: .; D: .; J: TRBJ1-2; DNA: TGTGCCAGCAGCCCCTCACTGACAGCAGACTATGGCTACACCTTC; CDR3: CASSPSLTADYGYTF
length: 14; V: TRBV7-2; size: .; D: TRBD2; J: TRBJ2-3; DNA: TGTGCCAGCAGCGCGGGACTAGCGGGAAATACGCAGTATTTT; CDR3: CASSAGLAGNTQYF
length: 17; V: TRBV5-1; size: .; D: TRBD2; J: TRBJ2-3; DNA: TGCGCCAGCAGCTCCGGGACTAGCGGGGGGAGCACAGATACGCAGTATTTT; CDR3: CASSSGTSGGSTDTQYF
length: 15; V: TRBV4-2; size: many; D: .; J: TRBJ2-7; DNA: TGTGCCAGCAGCCGGACTCCAAAGTCCTTCTACGAGCAGTACTTC; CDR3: CASSRTPKSFYEQYF
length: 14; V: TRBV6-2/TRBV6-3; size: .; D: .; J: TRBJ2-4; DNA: TGTGCCAGCAGTTACGCGGGGCCGGAAAACATTCAGTACTTC; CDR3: CASSYAGPENIQYF
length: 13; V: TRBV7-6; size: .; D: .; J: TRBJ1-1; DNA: TGTGCCAGCAGCCCCAAGGAGAACACTGAAGCTTTCTTT; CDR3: CASSPKENTEAFF
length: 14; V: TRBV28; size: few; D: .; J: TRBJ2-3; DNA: TGTGCCAGCAGTCCCCAAAGCGGCACAGATACGCAGTATTTT; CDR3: CASSPQSGTDTQYF
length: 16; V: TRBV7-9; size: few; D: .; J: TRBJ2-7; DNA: TGTGCCAGCAGCTTAATTGGGGGCCTTTTTTCTGGCGAGCAGTACTTC; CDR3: CASSLIGGLFSGEQYF
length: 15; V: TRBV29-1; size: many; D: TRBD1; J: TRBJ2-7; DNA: TGCAGCGTTGACTTACAGGGGGCGATAGGGTACGAGCAGTACTTC; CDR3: CSVDLQGAIGYEQYF
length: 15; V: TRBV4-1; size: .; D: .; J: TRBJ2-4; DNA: TGCGCCAGCAGCCCCAGGGGAAGAGACTGGGAAGTTCAGTACTTC; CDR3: CASSPRGRDWEVQYF
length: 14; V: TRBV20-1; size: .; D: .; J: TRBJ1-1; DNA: TGCAGTGCCTTCTCAGGGGAAGATGACACTGAAGCTTTCTTT; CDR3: CSAFSGEDDTEAFF
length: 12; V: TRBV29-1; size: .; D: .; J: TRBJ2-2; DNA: TGCAGCGGCCTGGCGGGCCCCGGGGAGCTGTTTTTT; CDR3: CSGLAGPGELFF
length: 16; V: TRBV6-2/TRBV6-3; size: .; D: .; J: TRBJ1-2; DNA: TGTGCCAGCAGTTACGTTGCCCCGGGGAGGAGAAGTGGCTACACCTTC; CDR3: CASSYVAPGRRSGYTF
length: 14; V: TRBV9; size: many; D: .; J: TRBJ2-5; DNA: TGTGCCAGCAGCGTAGCCCTCGGAACTGGGACCCAGTACTTC; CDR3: CASSVALGTGTQYF
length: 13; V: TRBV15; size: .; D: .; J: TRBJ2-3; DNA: TGTGCCACCAGCAGACTTGACAGAGATACGCAGTATTTT; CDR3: CATSRLDRDTQYF
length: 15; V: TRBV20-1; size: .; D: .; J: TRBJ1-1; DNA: TGCAGTGCTCCTGGGCGGGACATGGGCTACACTGAAGCTTTCTTT; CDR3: CSAPGRDMGYTEAFF
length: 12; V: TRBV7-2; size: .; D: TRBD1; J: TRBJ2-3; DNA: TGTGCCAGCAGTCAAACAGGGGGACGGTTGTATTTT; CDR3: CASSQTGGRLYF
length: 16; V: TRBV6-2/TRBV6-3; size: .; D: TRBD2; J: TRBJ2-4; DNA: TGTGCCAGCAGTTACGGGCTAGCGGGAGGAGACGACATTCAGTACTTC; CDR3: CASSYGLAGGDDIQYF
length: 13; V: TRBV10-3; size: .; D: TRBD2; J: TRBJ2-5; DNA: TGTGCCATCAGTGCCGGGACTAGCAATGAGCAGTACTTC; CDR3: CAISAGTSNEQYF
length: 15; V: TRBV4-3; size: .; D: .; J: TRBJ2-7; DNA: TGCGCCAGCAGCCAAGATTACGGGAGCGACGACGAGCAGTACTTC; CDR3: CASSQDYGSDDEQYF
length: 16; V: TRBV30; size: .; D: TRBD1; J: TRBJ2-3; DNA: TGTGCCTGGAGTCCCGGGACAGGGGCACTCACAGATACGCAGTATTTT; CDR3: CAWSPGTGALTDTQYF
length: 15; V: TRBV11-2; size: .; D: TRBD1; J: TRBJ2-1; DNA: TGTGCCAGCAGCCATCAGGGACAGGGCAACAATGAGCAGTTCTTC; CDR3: CASSHQGQGNNEQFF
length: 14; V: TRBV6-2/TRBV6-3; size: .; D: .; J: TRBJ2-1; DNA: TGTGCCAGCAGTTACGCGCATTCCTACAATGAGCAGTTCTTC; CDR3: CASSYAHSYNEQFF
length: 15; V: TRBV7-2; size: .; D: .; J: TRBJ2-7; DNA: TGTGCCAGCAGCCCCTCCCGGGACGGGATCCACGAGCAGTACTTC; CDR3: CASSPSRDGIHEQYF
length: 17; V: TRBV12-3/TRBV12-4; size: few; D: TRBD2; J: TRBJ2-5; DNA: TGTGCCAGCATCCTGGGCGGCGGGGGGAGTTCGAGGGAGACCCAGTACTTC; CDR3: CASILGGGGSSRETQYF
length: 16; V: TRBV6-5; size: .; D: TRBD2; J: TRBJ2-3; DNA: TGTGCCAGCAGTTCGACGACTAGCGGGAGCACAGATACGCAGTATTTT; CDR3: CASSSTTSGSTDTQYF
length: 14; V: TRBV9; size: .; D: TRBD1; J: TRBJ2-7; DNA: TGTGCCAGCAGCGCGGGACAGGGGACCTTCGAGCAGTACTTC; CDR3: CASSAGQGTFEQYF
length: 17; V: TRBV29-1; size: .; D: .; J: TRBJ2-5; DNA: TGCAGCGTTGAAGGGGGTTTTGTAGATCCCTACCAAGAGACCCAGTACTTC; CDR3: CSVEGGFVDPYQETQYF
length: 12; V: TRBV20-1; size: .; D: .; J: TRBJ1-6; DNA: TGCAGTGCTAGAGTAATCAATACACCCCTCCACTTT; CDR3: CSARVINTPLHF
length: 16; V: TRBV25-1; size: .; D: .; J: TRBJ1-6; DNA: TGTGCCAGCAGTCCTCGGTCCGGGCCTCGGAATTCACCCCTCCACTTT; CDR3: CASSPRSGPRNSPLHF
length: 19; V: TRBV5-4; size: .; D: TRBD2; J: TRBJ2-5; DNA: TGTGCCAGCAGCTTAGCGGGAGGTTTTATTGGGTTGGACCAAGAGACCCAGTACTTC; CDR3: CASSLAGGFIGLDQETQYF
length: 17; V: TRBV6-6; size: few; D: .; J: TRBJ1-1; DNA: TGTGCCAGCAGTCTTCTATTTCAGGACACCATGAACACTGAAGCTTTCTTT; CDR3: CASSLLFQDTMNTEAFF
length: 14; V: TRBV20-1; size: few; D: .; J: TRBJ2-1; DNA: TGCAGTGCTAGCGGGCTGGGGGTGTACAATGAGCAGTTCTTC; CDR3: CSASGLGVYNEQFF
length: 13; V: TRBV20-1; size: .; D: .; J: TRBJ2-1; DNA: TGCAGTGCCGAACACCCCTCCTACAATGAGCAGTTCTTC; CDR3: CSAEHPSYNEQFF
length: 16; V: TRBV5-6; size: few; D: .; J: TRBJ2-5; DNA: TGTGCCAGCAACCAATTCTCAAGGACCGGGCAAGAGACCCAGTACTTC; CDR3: CASNQFSRTGQETQYF
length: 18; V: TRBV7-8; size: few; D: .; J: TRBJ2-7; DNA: TGTGCCAGCAGTGATCTTGAGGCGGGGCCAATCAGGCCCCGCGAGCAGTACTTC; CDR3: CASSDLEAGPIRPREQYF
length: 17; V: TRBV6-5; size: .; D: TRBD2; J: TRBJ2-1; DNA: TGTGCCAGCAGTTACTGGGGGGGGAGGACAAGAAACAATGAGCAGTTCTTC; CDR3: CASSYWGGRTRNNEQFF
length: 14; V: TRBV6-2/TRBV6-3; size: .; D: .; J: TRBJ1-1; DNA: TGTGCCAGCAGGACGTCAGGGAGTCACACTGAAGCTTTCTTT; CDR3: CASRTSGSHTEAFF
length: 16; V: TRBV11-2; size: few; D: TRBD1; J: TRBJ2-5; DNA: TGTGCCAGCAGCTTAGGTAGGACAGGCTTCCAAGAGACCCAGTACTTC; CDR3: CASSLGRTGFQETQYF
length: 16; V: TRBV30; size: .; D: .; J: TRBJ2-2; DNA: TGTGCCTGGGACGCCTTCCAGGGAGACGACACCGGGGAGCTGTTTTTT; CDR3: CAWDAFQGDDTGELFF
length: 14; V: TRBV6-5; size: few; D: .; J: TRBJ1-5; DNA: TGTGCCAGCAGGCCTGGGGGAGGGAATCAGCCCCGGCATTTT; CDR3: CASRPGGGNQPRHF
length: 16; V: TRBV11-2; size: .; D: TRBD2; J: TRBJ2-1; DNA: TGTGCCAGCAGCTTTCTCCCAGCGGGGGCGTACGATGAGCAGTTCTTC; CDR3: CASSFLPAGAYDEQFF
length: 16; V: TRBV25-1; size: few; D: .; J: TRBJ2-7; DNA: TGTGCCAGCAGTGCGAAACGGGTCAGTCACTTCTACGAGCAGTACTTC; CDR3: CASSAKRVSHFYEQYF
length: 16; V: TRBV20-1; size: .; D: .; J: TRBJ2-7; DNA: TGCAGTGCTAGAGATATCGGGGCAGGGTCTCCCTACGAGCAGTACTTC; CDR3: CSARDIGAGSPYEQYF
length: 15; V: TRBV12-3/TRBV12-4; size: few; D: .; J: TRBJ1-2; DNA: TGTGCCAGCAGTCCCCGACGGGCGTCACACTATGGCTACACCTTC; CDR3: CASSPRRASHYGYTF
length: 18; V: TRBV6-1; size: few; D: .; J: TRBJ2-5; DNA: TGTGCCAGCAGCCCTCTTAAGTTTAGGGCAGGGAAGTCGGGAGAGCAGTACTTC; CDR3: CASSPLKFRAGKSGEQYF